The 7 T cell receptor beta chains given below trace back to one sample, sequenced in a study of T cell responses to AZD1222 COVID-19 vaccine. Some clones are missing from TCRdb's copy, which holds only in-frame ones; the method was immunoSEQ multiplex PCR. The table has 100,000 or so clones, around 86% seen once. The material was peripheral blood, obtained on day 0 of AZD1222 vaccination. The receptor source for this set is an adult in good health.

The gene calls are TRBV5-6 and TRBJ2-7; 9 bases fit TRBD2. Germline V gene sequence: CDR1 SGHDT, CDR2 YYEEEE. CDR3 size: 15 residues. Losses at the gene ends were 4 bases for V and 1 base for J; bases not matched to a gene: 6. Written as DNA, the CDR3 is TGTGCCAGCAGCACGGGACTAGCTCCTTCCTACGAGCAGTACTTC. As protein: CASSTGLAPSYEQYF.

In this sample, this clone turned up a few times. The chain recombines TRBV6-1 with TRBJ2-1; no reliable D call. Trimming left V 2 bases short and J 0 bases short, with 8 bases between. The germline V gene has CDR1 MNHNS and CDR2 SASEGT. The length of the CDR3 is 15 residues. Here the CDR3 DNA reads TGTGCCAGCAGTGAAACTGGCGGCTCCTACAATGAGCAGTTCTTC. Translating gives CASSETGGSYNEQFF.

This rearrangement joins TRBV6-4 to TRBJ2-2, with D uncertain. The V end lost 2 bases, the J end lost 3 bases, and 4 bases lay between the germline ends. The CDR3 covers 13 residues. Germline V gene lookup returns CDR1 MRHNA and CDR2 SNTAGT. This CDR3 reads CASSDGDTGELFF. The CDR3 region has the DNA TGTGCCAGCAGTGACGGGGACACCGGGGAGCTGTTTTTT.

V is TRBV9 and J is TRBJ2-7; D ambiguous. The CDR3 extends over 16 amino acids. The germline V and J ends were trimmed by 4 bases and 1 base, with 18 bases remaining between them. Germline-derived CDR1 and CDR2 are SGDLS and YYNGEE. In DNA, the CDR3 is TGTGCCAGCAGCCCCCACGGACGGACCTTTTCCTACGAGCAGTACTTC. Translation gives CASSPHGRTFSYEQYF.

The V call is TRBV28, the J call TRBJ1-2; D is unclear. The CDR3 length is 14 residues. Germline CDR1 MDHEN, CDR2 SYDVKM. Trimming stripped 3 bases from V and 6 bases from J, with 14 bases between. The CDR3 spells CASSFQDRVNGYTF. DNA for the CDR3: TGTGCCAGCAGTTTCCAGGACCGAGTCAATGGCTACACCTTC.

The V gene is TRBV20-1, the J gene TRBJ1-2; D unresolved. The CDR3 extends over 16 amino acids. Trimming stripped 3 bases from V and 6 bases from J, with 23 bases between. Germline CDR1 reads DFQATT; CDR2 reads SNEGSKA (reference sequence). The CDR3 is CSASTSSLPPGDGYTF. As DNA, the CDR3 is TGCAGTGCTAGTACCAGTTCCCTACCTCCTGGAGATGGCTACACCTTC.

DNA for the CDR3: TGTGCCAGCAGCTTGAACAGGGTTTCTTACGAGCAGTACTTC. Translating it yields CASSLNRVSYEQYF. The V and J genes are TRBV5-5 and TRBJ2-7, with D perhaps TRBD1 (6 bases). Germline V lookup: CDR1 SGHKS, CDR2 YYEKEE (reference sequence). The CDR3 has 14 amino acids. Between the trimmed V and J ends, which lost 1 base and 4 bases, there was a span of 12 bases.